This is a list of T cell receptor beta chains from one sample in a study of blood T cell repertoires in COVID-19. Libraries were prepared by immunoSEQ multiplex PCR; TCRdb keeps only in-frame clonotypes and omits some of them. The sample contains about 400,000 clones, about nine tenths of which appear only once. Material for sequencing was PBMCs or T cells enriched from blood (not recorded which). Source of these receptors: a woman in her twenties or thirties who had recovered from COVID-19. The CDR3 runs from the conserved cysteine through the conserved F or W. D genes are given only for firm matches. The listing skips clone size in some rows; elsewhere it reads once, few, many or a size class.

V gene: TRBV28; J gene: TRBJ1-1; D gene: .; clone size: .; CDR3 protein: CASSFGTEAFF; CDR3 DNA: TGTGCCAGCAGTTTCGGTACTGAAGCTTTCTTT
V gene: TRBV27; J gene: TRBJ1-1; D gene: TRBD1; clone size: .; CDR3 protein: CASRGLSEGAVWKNTEAFF; CDR3 DNA: TGTGCCAGCAGGGGATTATCCGAGGGGGCGGTTTGGAAGAACACTGAAGCTTTCTTT
V gene: TRBV6-1; J gene: TRBJ2-3; D gene: TRBD2; clone size: .; CDR3 protein: CASSEMWGGGPDTQYF; CDR3 DNA: TGTGCCAGCAGTGAAATGTGGGGGGGAGGGCCGGATACGCAGTATTTT
V gene: TRBV10-1; J gene: TRBJ2-3; D gene: TRBD2; clone size: .; CDR3 protein: CASSESSGRAVTDTQYF; CDR3 DNA: TGCGCCAGCAGTGAAAGTAGCGGGAGGGCCGTTACAGATACGCAGTATTTT
V gene: TRBV30; J gene: TRBJ2-3; D gene: .; clone size: few; CDR3 protein: CAWKAQAIDTQYF; CDR3 DNA: TGTGCCTGGAAGGCCCAGGCGATAGATACGCAGTATTTT
V gene: TRBV9; J gene: TRBJ2-2; D gene: TRBD2; clone size: .; CDR3 protein: CASSVETSGRAYTGELFF; CDR3 DNA: TGTGCCAGCAGCGTAGAGACTAGCGGGAGGGCCTACACCGGGGAGCTGTTTTTT
V gene: TRBV25-1; J gene: TRBJ2-2; D gene: TRBD2; clone size: few; CDR3 protein: CASRAGRDTGELFF; CDR3 DNA: TGTGCCAGCAGAGCAGGGAGGGACACCGGGGAGCTGTTTTTT
V gene: TRBV12-3/TRBV12-4; J gene: TRBJ2-7; D gene: .; clone size: once; CDR3 protein: CASSSFGEQYF; CDR3 DNA: TGTGCCAGCAGTTCGTTCGGCGAGCAGTACTTC
V gene: TRBV3-1/TRBV3-2; J gene: TRBJ1-2; D gene: .; clone size: .; CDR3 protein: CASSTGHSVRGYTF; CDR3 DNA: TGTGCCAGCAGCACAGGACATTCTGTCCGGGGCTACACCTTC
V gene: TRBV4-3; J gene: TRBJ1-2; D gene: TRBD1; clone size: .; CDR3 protein: CASSQAGGGGGYTF; CDR3 DNA: TGCGCCAGCAGCCAAGCAGGAGGGGGCGGCGGCTACACCTTC
V gene: TRBV3-1/TRBV3-2; J gene: TRBJ2-1; D gene: TRBD2; clone size: once; CDR3 protein: CASSPTSGGLYNEQFF; CDR3 DNA: TGTGCCAGCAGCCCGACTAGCGGGGGGCTTTACAATGAGCAGTTCTTC
V gene: TRBV28; J gene: TRBJ1-2; D gene: .; clone size: .; CDR3 protein: CASSLGGNGYTF; CDR3 DNA: TGTGCCAGCAGCCTGGGGGGGAATGGCTACACCTTC
V gene: TRBV5-1; J gene: TRBJ2-7; D gene: TRBD2; clone size: .; CDR3 protein: CASSPPLRLAGGGEQYF; CDR3 DNA: TGCGCCAGCAGCCCCCCCCTGAGGCTAGCGGGAGGGGGCGAGCAGTACTTC
V gene: TRBV28; J gene: TRBJ2-2; D gene: .; clone size: .; CDR3 protein: CASSYPLRGTGELFF; CDR3 DNA: TGTGCCAGCAGTTATCCCCTCCGGGGCACCGGGGAGCTGTTTTTT
V gene: TRBV7-2; J gene: TRBJ1-5; D gene: TRBD1; clone size: few; CDR3 protein: CASGGPTGTGLSGQPQHF; CDR3 DNA: TGTGCCAGCGGAGGTCCTACCGGGACAGGGTTATCGGGTCAGCCCCAGCATTTT
V gene: TRBV28; J gene: TRBJ1-2; D gene: .; clone size: few; CDR3 protein: CASSLGQPSYGYTF; CDR3 DNA: TGTGCCAGCAGTTTGGGCCAGCCGAGCTATGGCTACACCTTC
V gene: TRBV13; J gene: TRBJ1-3; D gene: .; clone size: .; CDR3 protein: CASSLGSLGNTIYF; CDR3 DNA: TGTGCCAGCAGCTTAGGTTCTCTAGGAAACACCATATATTTT
V gene: TRBV9; J gene: TRBJ2-3; D gene: .; clone size: .; CDR3 protein: CASSPEVAETDTQYF; CDR3 DNA: TGTGCCAGCAGCCCCGAGGTAGCCGAAACAGATACGCAGTATTTT
V gene: TRBV30; J gene: TRBJ2-1; D gene: .; clone size: .; CDR3 protein: CAWRGDGRNEQFF; CDR3 DNA: TGTGCCTGGAGGGGAGATGGACGCAATGAGCAGTTCTTC
V gene: TRBV4-1; J gene: TRBJ2-2; D gene: TRBD2; clone size: once; CDR3 protein: CASSQGGSKTGELFF; CDR3 DNA: TGCGCCAGCAGCCAGGGCGGGAGCAAGACCGGGGAGCTGTTTTTT
V gene: TRBV28; J gene: TRBJ2-1; D gene: TRBD1; clone size: .; CDR3 protein: CASSPRDRGLITFNYEQFF; CDR3 DNA: TGTGCCAGCAGTCCCCGGGACAGGGGGCTAATTACTTTCAACTATGAGCAGTTCTTC
V gene: TRBV7-2; J gene: TRBJ1-2; D gene: .; clone size: .; CDR3 protein: CASSPYAATGRANYGYTF; CDR3 DNA: TGTGCCAGCAGCCCCTACGCGGCTACAGGGAGAGCTAACTATGGCTACACCTTC
V gene: TRBV4-2; J gene: TRBJ2-1; D gene: TRBD2; clone size: once; CDR3 protein: CASSVRRESAYNEQFF; CDR3 DNA: TGTGCCAGCAGCGTGAGGCGGGAGTCGGCCTACAATGAGCAGTTCTTC
V gene: TRBV7-9; J gene: TRBJ2-3; D gene: .; clone size: once; CDR3 protein: CASSSVRGGGGTDTQYF; CDR3 DNA: TGTGCCAGCAGCTCCGTCCGAGGGGGGGGCGGCACAGATACGCAGTATTTT
V gene: TRBV11-2; J gene: TRBJ1-1; D gene: .; clone size: once; CDR3 protein: CASSLDRGGLNTEAFF; CDR3 DNA: TGTGCCAGCAGCTTAGATCGCGGCGGATTGAACACTGAAGCTTTCTTT
V gene: TRBV3-1/TRBV3-2; J gene: TRBJ2-2; D gene: .; clone size: once; CDR3 protein: CASSSRTGELFF; CDR3 DNA: TGTGCCAGCAGCTCGAGGACCGGGGAGCTGTTTTTT
V gene: TRBV15; J gene: TRBJ1-2; D gene: .; clone size: .; CDR3 protein: CATSRGGSSRGYTF; CDR3 DNA: TGTGCCACCAGCAGAGGAGGCTCCTCTCGTGGCTACACCTTC
V gene: TRBV27; J gene: TRBJ2-7; D gene: TRBD1; clone size: .; CDR3 protein: CASSRLGQGGTYEQYF; CDR3 DNA: TGTGCCAGCAGCCGACTTGGACAGGGAGGTACCTACGAGCAGTACTTC
V gene: TRBV9; J gene: TRBJ2-2; D gene: TRBD2; clone size: .; CDR3 protein: CASSGTSGGSGELFF; CDR3 DNA: TGTGCCAGCAGCGGGACTAGCGGGGGGTCCGGGGAGCTGTTTTTT
V gene: TRBV3-1/TRBV3-2; J gene: TRBJ1-1; D gene: .; clone size: .; CDR3 protein: CASSQITTGFGGTEAFF; CDR3 DNA: TGTGCCAGCAGCCAAATCACCACAGGGTTCGGTGGGACTGAAGCTTTCTTT
V gene: TRBV19; J gene: TRBJ1-6; D gene: .; clone size: .; CDR3 protein: CASSDSGDSPLHF; CDR3 DNA: TGTGCCAGTAGTGATAGCGGGGATTCACCCCTCCACTTT
V gene: TRBV30; J gene: TRBJ2-7; D gene: TRBD1; clone size: .; CDR3 protein: CAWTGGPLGEQYF; CDR3 DNA: TGTGCCTGGACAGGGGGACCGTTGGGTGAGCAGTACTTC
V gene: TRBV7-2; J gene: TRBJ1-1; D gene: .; clone size: .; CDR3 protein: CASSSGDLTEAFF; CDR3 DNA: TGTGCCAGCAGCTCGGGGGATCTGACTGAAGCTTTCTTT
V gene: TRBV13; J gene: TRBJ1-2; D gene: .; clone size: .; CDR3 protein: CASSSYRLPYGYTF; CDR3 DNA: TGTGCCAGCAGCTCTTACAGGTTACCCTATGGCTACACCTTC
V gene: TRBV5-4; J gene: TRBJ2-2; D gene: TRBD2; clone size: .; CDR3 protein: CASSTGLAGNLNTGELFF; CDR3 DNA: TGTGCCAGCAGCACAGGACTAGCGGGGAATTTGAACACCGGGGAGCTGTTTTTT
V gene: TRBV7-2; J gene: TRBJ2-5; D gene: .; clone size: .; CDR3 protein: CASSSPGLKETQYF; CDR3 DNA: TGTGCCAGCAGTTCACCGGGTTTAAAAGAGACCCAGTACTTC
V gene: TRBV5-4; J gene: TRBJ1-2; D gene: TRBD1; clone size: .; CDR3 protein: CASTRQGAGYGYTF; CDR3 DNA: TGTGCCAGCACCAGACAGGGGGCGGGGTATGGCTACACCTTC
V gene: TRBV15; J gene: TRBJ2-5; D gene: .; clone size: .; CDR3 protein: CATSSFDTYQETQYF; CDR3 DNA: TGTGCCACCAGCAGCTTTGACACCTACCAAGAGACCCAGTACTTC
V gene: TRBV25-1; J gene: TRBJ1-4; D gene: TRBD1; clone size: .; CDR3 protein: CASSDRGLVEKLFF; CDR3 DNA: TGTGCCAGCAGTGACAGGGGGCTCGTTGAAAAACTGTTTTTT
V gene: TRBV18; J gene: TRBJ2-7; D gene: .; clone size: .; CDR3 protein: CASSPPSAGPSYEQYF; CDR3 DNA: TGTGCCAGCTCACCACCGTCGGCGGGACCCTCCTACGAGCAGTACTTC
V gene: TRBV5-1; J gene: TRBJ1-5; D gene: TRBD1; clone size: few; CDR3 protein: CASSRQGGQPQHF; CDR3 DNA: TGCGCCAGCAGCCGACAGGGAGGACAGCCCCAGCATTTT
V gene: TRBV4-1; J gene: TRBJ2-7; D gene: TRBD1; clone size: .; CDR3 protein: CASSLGQGSYEQYF; CDR3 DNA: TGCGCCAGCAGCCTGGGACAGGGCTCCTACGAGCAGTACTTC